One sample yielded the 28 T cell receptor beta chains listed below, sequenced in a study of breast tumors, draining lymph nodes, adjacent tissues. Axillary draining lymph nodes of breast cancer patients supplied the node samples. TCRdb called the multiplex PCR reads again in MiXCR, with one record for every CDR3 protein. The data hold about 120,000 distinct CDR3 sequences, with just under 20% observed a single time. Sequenced sample: axillary lymph node tissue. The origin of the receptors is a female donor with breast cancer. Some clones in this sample may be carry-over from other donors' samples.

This clonotype was seen a handful of times. The V gene is TRBV28, the J gene TRBJ1-4; tentatively, D is TRBD1 (6 bases). Per germline, CDR1 MDHEN and CDR2 SYDVKM. V was shortened by 6 bases and J by 8 bases, with 19 bases between the two germline ends. The CDR3 contains 15 residues. The CDR3 protein is CASSLVGAVLEKLFF. CDR3 in DNA: TGTGCCAGCAGCCTGGTGGGGGCCGTACTCGAAAAACTGTTTTTT.

Ten or more counts support this clonotype. The rearrangement links TRBV3-1 to TRBJ1-6, with a possible D match to TRBD1 (5 bases). This CDR3 region has 15 residues. The V gene lost 5 bases and the J gene lost 10 bases, with 18 bases spanning the gap. Germline assignment: CDR1 LGHDT and CDR2 YNNKEL (reference sequence). The CDR3: CASSGDGRSASPLHF. CDR3 DNA: TGTGCCAGCAGCGGGGACGGCAGATCCGCCTCACCCCTCCACTTT. The complete variable domain, with remaining parts taken from reference TRBV3-1 and TRBJ1-6, reads DTAVSQTPKYLVTQMGNDKSIKCEQNLGHDTMYWYKQDSKKFLKIMFSYNNKELIINETVPNRFSPKSPDKAHLNLHINSLELGDSAVYFCASSGDGRSASPLHFGNGTRLTVT.

A single count supports this clonotype. Given a much more abundant clone one base away, this may be a read error. This chain connects TRBV5-6 to TRBJ2-5; D gene uncertain. Germline V CDR1 and CDR2: SGHDT, YYEEEE. The CDR3 runs to 14 residues. The CDR3 region has the DNA TGTGCCAGCAGCTTGTACGGGTTCGAGGAGATCCAGTACTTC. Residues: CASSLYGFEEIQYF.

This clonotype turned up a few times. The chain recombines TRBV12-3 or TRBV12-4 with TRBJ2-4, with unresolved D. V dropped 2 bases and J dropped 0 bases, with 5 bases sitting between them. This CDR3 comprises 14 residues. DNA of the CDR3: TGTGCCAGCAGTTTATCCATAGCCAAAAACATTCAGTACTTC. Translation: CASSLSIAKNIQYF.

This clonotype was observed a single time. Being one base from a much bigger clone, this may be a read error. This CDR3 is missing its conserved last phenylalanine or tryptophan, likely due to a read error. The rearrangement links TRBV30 to TRBJ1-5; D is perhaps TRBD1 (6 bases). The length of the CDR3 is 13 residues. Germline-derived CDR1 and CDR2 are GTSNPN and SVGIG (reference sequence). V was pared by 3 bases and J by 7 bases, with 13 bases between. CDR3 loop: CAWSQGSGQPQHV. The CDR3 DNA reads TGTGCCTGGAGCCAGGGGTCAGGGCAGCCCCAGCATGTT.

This clonotype was picked up many times. J is TRBJ1-6 and V is TRBV7-9; D may be TRBD1 (5 bases). The ends were cut back, 3 bases at V and 9 bases at J, with 15 bases in the middle. Per the germline V gene, CDR1 is SEHNR and CDR2 is FQNEAQ (reference sequence). The CDR3 has 15 residues. CDR3 nucleotides: TGTGCCAGCAGCTTGGGGCAAGGCTTTGGTTCACCCCTCCACTTT. Encoded protein: CASSLGQGFGSPLHF.

This clonotype was seen at least ten times. The V call is TRBV7-9, the J call TRBJ1-4, with 7 bases identical to TRBD1. CDR3 length: 16 residues. J was trimmed by 8 bases and V by 2 bases; bases with no gene match: 11. From germline, CDR1 is SEHNR and CDR2 FQNEAQ (reference sequence). This CDR3 is CASSLRTGDGHEKLFF. CDR3 DNA sequence: TGTGCCAGCAGCTTACGAACAGGGGACGGTCACGAAAAACTGTTTTTT.

The sample holds many counts of this clonotype. The chain employs TRBV7-6 and TRBJ2-5; TRBD2 agrees at 7 bases. CDR1 and CDR2 (germline): SGHVS, FNYEAQ. The V and J ends lost 3 bases and 5 bases, in that order; junction bases with no gene match: 9. The length of the CDR3 is 15 residues. The CDR3 region has the DNA TGTGCCAGCAGCTTTTCCAGCGGGACGGGGGAGACCCAGTACTTC. Residues: CASSFSSGTGETQYF.

The table lists this clonotype with a few counts. The J gene is TRBJ2-2, the V gene TRBV11-2, with TRBD1 as a possible D gene (5 bases). The CDR3 length is 16 residues. The V end lost 2 bases, the J end lost 0 bases, and 10 bases lay between the germline ends. Germline V lookup: CDR1 SGHAT, CDR2 FQNNGV. CDR3: CASSLFGATNTGELFF. CDR3 DNA: TGTGCCAGCAGCTTATTTGGGGCCACGAACACCGGGGAGCTGTTTTTT.

CDR3 sequence reads: CASSTGTENIQYF. CDR3 nucleotides: TGTGCCAGCAGTACCGGGACAGAAAACATTCAGTACTTC. The chain employs TRBV6-5 and TRBJ2-4; 7 nucleotides line up with TRBD1. The CDR3 consists of 13 residues. J gave up 5 bases and V 5 bases, and 3 bases lay outside the gene matches. Germline lookup yields CDR1 MNHEY and CDR2 SVGAGI.

This clonotype was counted ten times or more. The V and J genes are TRBV12-3 or TRBV12-4 and TRBJ1-6, with 7 bases identical to TRBD1. CDR3 length: 13 amino acids. Trimming took 4 bases from V and 8 from J; bases not matched to a gene: 2. The chain's CDR3 is CASSYTGDSPLHF. CDR3 in DNA: TGTGCCAGCAGTTACACAGGGGATTCACCCCTCCACTTT.

A remark on this clonotype: A single base separates this from a much larger clone, so it may be a read error. The rearrangement uses TRBV9 and TRBJ2-1; TRBD2 aligns across 14 bases. Germline assignment: CDR1 SGDLS and CDR2 YYNGEE. Unmatched junction bases numbered 10, after V lost 0 bases and J lost 8 bases. This CDR3 spans 18 amino acids. CDR3 loop: CASSVGWGLAGVLHEQFF. Written as DNA, the CDR3 is TGTGCCAGCAGCGTAGGATGGGGACTAGCGGGAGTTTTGCATGAGCAGTTCTTC. Using reference TRBV9 and TRBJ2-1 for the parts outside the CDR3, the full variable domain is DSGVTQTPKHLITATGQRVTLRCSPRSGDLSVYWYQQSLDQGLQFLIQYYNGEERAKGNILERFSAQQFPDLHSELNLSSLELGDSALYFCASSVGWGLAGVLHEQFFGPGTRLTVL.

The genes are TRBV2 and TRBJ2-7, with D possibly matching TRBD2 (6 bases). This CDR3 is built from 14 residues. From germline, CDR1 is SNHLY and CDR2 FYNNEI. With 2 bases removed from V and 4 bases from J, the gap between germline ends came to 12 bases. CDR3 amino acids: CASSEFQGLYEQYF. The DNA for the CDR3 is TGTGCCAGCAGTGAATTTCAGGGACTGTACGAGCAGTACTTC.

This clonotype came up a few times. The chain carries TRBV19 and TRBJ1-5, with a weak D call TRBD1 (5 bases). The CDR3 runs 15 residues. Germline V gene data show CDR1 as LNHDA and CDR2 as SQIVND (reference sequence). Trimming shortened V by 5 bases and J by 0 bases, and 11 bases separated the two germline ends. CDR3 nucleotides: TGTGCCAGTAGTCGACAGACTTTTAGCAATCAGCCCCAGCATTTT. Translated: CASSRQTFSNQPQHF.

The chain links TRBV3-1 to TRBJ2-1; 9 nucleotides agree with TRBD2. Germline V gene sequence: CDR1 LGHDT, CDR2 YNNKEL (reference sequence). This CDR3 contains 16 residues. The V segment lost 6 bases and the J segment 7 bases; nucleotides outside the gene matches: 13. The DNA of the CDR3 is TGTGCCAGCAGAGACGACGCGGGAGGGCGAACGAATGAGCAGTTCTTC. Its translation is CASRDDAGGRTNEQFF.

This clonotype has ten or more counts. The V gene is TRBV10-3, the J gene TRBJ2-7; D possibly corresponds to TRBD1 (6 bases). This CDR3 spans 12 amino acids. V lost 10 bases, J lost 2 bases, and 12 bases lay in between. Germline CDR1 ENHRY, CDR2 SYGVKD. In DNA form, the CDR3 reads TGTGCCACCCGGGACAATCCCTACGAGCAGTACTTC. It is translated as CATRDNPYEQYF.

On this clonotype itself: This could be a read error, since a much larger clone is one nucleotide away. This chain links TRBV5-1 with TRBJ2-2; D uncertain. V was shortened by 7 bases and J by 0 bases, with 7 bases between the two germline ends. The CDR3 has 13 amino acids. Germline CDR1 and CDR2: SGHRS and YFSETQ. CDR3 coding DNA: TGCGCCAGCGGCTCGGCGAACACCGGGGAGCTGTTTTTT. Protein: CASGSANTGELFF.

This clonotype was recorded many times. The chain joins TRBV7-6 to TRBJ2-1, with 7 bases matching TRBD1. V was clipped by 4 bases and J by 5 bases; unmatched bases: 2. CDR3 size: 13 residues. The V gene's germline CDR1 is SGHVS and CDR2 FNYEAQ. The CDR3 DNA reads as TGTGCCAGCAGCTCGGGACAGAACAATGAGCAGTTCTTC. It codes for CASSSGQNNEQFF.

Concerning this clonotype itself: As the CDR3 is not closed by the conserved phenylalanine or tryptophan, this likely results from a read error. DNA for the CDR3: TGCAGTGCTAGATTCGGGGGGGGCAATCAGCCCCAGCATGGT. It encodes CSARFGGGNQPQHG. This rearrangement joins TRBV20-1 to TRBJ1-5, with D possibly matching TRBD1 (5 bases). Between the trimmed V and J ends, which lost 2 bases and 2 bases, there was a span of 10 bases. Germline V CDR1 and CDR2: DFQATT, SNEGSKA (reference sequence). The CDR3 is 14 residues long.

On this clonotype itself: At one boundary the junction diverges from the germline segment, which might be a read error. The chain couples TRBV13 to TRBJ2-3; D is undetermined. Germline CDR1 reads PRHDT; CDR2 reads FYEKMQ (reference sequence). The CDR3 is made up of 15 amino acids. CDR3 protein: CARSFPTNSTDTQYF. For the CDR3, the DNA is TGTGCCCGCAGCTTCCCTACTAACTCCACAGATACGCAGTATTTT.

For this clonotype: A single base separates this from a much larger clone, so it may be a read error. The chain recombines TRBV20-1 with TRBJ2-5, with unresolved D. Germline CDR1 is DFQATT and CDR2 is SNEGSKA (reference sequence). The CDR3 spans 13 residues. V was clipped by 6 bases and J by 5 bases, with 16 bases between them. For the CDR3, the DNA is TGCAGTGCCGAGGACGGGCCCAGGGAGACCCAGTACTTC. Translated, it gives CSAEDGPRETQYF.

A remark on this clonotype: This likely comes from a read error, as the CDR3 has no conserved phenylalanine or tryptophan at its end. J is TRBJ2-5 and V is TRBV14; D is undetermined. The V end was cut by 7 bases, the J end by 2 bases, with 8 bases between. The V gene's germline CDR1 is SGHDN and CDR2 FVKESK. The CDR3 contains 12 residues. Here the CDR3 reads CASTEYQETQYL. CDR3 bases: TGTGCCAGCACAGAGTATCAAGAGACCCAGTACCTC.

This clonotype appeared many times. CDR3 sequence: CASRLASTDTQYF. Here the CDR3 DNA reads TGTGCCAGTAGACTAGCTAGCACAGATACGCAGTATTTT. This sequence joins TRBV6-6 and TRBJ2-3; 7 bases are a match to TRBD2. The germline V gene encodes CDR1 MNHNY and CDR2 SVGAGI (reference sequence). V lost 9 bases to trimming and J lost 0 bases; unmatched junction nucleotides: 3. The CDR3 is 13 amino acids.

This clonotype was picked up a small number of times. This chain joins TRBV19 and TRBJ1-2; tentative D call: TRBD1 (5 bases). Trimming took off 5 bases at V and 6 bases at J, with 10 bases between the two ends. The CDR3 extends over 12 amino acids. CDR1 and CDR2 (germline): LNHDA, SQIVND (reference sequence). CDR3: CASSPRQNGYTF. CDR3 in DNA: TGTGCCAGTAGTCCCAGACAGAATGGCTACACCTTC.

This clonotype was seen repeatedly, ten times or more. This sequence joins TRBV20-1 and TRBJ2-7; 10 nucleotides line up with TRBD1. Per germline, CDR1 DFQATT and CDR2 SNEGSKA (reference sequence). V shed 5 bases, J shed 3 bases, and the junction held 1 base outside the gene matches. The length of the CDR3 is 12 residues. CDR3 in DNA: TGCAGTGCTGGGGACAGGGGCTACGAGCAGTACTTC. Protein sequence: CSAGDRGYEQYF.

This clonotype was observed many times. This chain connects TRBV24-1 to TRBJ2-1; 13 bases are a match to TRBD2. With 4 bases clipped from V and 8 bases from J, the junction kept 10 bases outside the gene matches. The CDR3 has 17 residues. Germline CDR1 reads KGHDR; CDR2 reads SFDVKD. CDR3 DNA sequence: TGTGCCACCAGTGACCCCCGACTAGCGGGAGGTGTATATGAGCAGTTCTTC. The encoded protein is CATSDPRLAGGVYEQFF.

This clonotype showed up many times. The rearrangement links TRBV5-1 to TRBJ1-6; 7 positions agree with TRBD1. The V and J ends lost 0 bases and 6 bases, in that order; junction bases with no gene match: 6. CDR3 length: 16 amino acids. In germline, CDR1 is SGHRS, CDR2 YFSETQ. The CDR3 coding sequence is TGCGCCAGCAGCTTGGGACAGGGCAAGGCTAATTCACCCCTCCACTTT. Translated: CASSLGQGKANSPLHF.

The sample holds many counts of this clonotype. This chain connects TRBV7-9 to TRBJ2-2, with D perhaps TRBD2 (6 bases). V lost 6 bases and J lost 1, with 12 bases in between. This CDR3 has 15 residues. Germline lookup yields CDR1 SEHNR and CDR2 FQNEAQ (reference sequence). CDR3 protein: CASSITSLNTGELFF. In DNA form, the CDR3 reads TGTGCCAGCAGTATTACTAGCCTGAACACCGGGGAGCTGTTTTTT.